Following are 22 T cell receptor beta chains from one sample sequenced in a study of T-cell memory formation after mild COVID-19. From the 5' RACE reads, TCRdb called clonotypes with MiXCR, one entry per CDR3 protein. Of about 430,000 distinct CDR3 sequences listed, about a sixth are singletons. Sequenced: PBMCs or a T cell subset sorted from them (not recorded which). The source of these receptors is a man between 18 and 29 years old who had mild COVID-19 (a few samples of this study predate the infection). Cell type and time point are not known.

The J gene is TRBJ2-5, the V gene TRBV5-1, with 9 bases that match TRBD1. Germline V gives CDR1 SGHRS, CDR2 YFSETQ. The CDR3 is made up of 15 amino acids. The J segment lost 4 bases and the V segment lost 3 bases, leaving 7 bases of the junction unmatched. The CDR3 sequence: CASSWGTGSLETQYF. CDR3 nucleotide sequence: TGCGCCAGCAGCTGGGGGACAGGGTCACTAGAGACCCAGTACTTC.

This clonotype was seen repeatedly, ten times or more. This CDR3 reads CASSLILNTEAFF. In DNA form, the CDR3 reads TGCGCCAGCAGCTTAATACTGAACACTGAAGCTTTCTTT. J is TRBJ1-1 and V is TRBV5-1; D unresolved. V was clipped by 2 bases and J by 0 bases, with 5 bases between them. The CDR3 is 13 residues long. Per the germline V gene, CDR1 is SGHRS and CDR2 is YFSETQ.

CDR3 coding DNA: TGTGCCAGCAGCGAAGGACCGGGACAGCGTATGAACACTGAAGCTTTCTTT. It specifies CASSEGPGQRMNTEAFF. The chain couples TRBV7-9 to TRBJ1-1; 7 bases match TRBD1. The CDR3 covers 17 residues. J was trimmed by 0 bases and V by 5 bases; bases with no gene match: 12. Germline V gene lookup returns CDR1 SEHNR and CDR2 FQNEAQ (reference sequence).

This chain links TRBV4-3 with TRBJ1-3; D gene ambiguous. Trimming pared 0 bases from V and 3 bases from J, leaving 9 bases between. The germline CDR1 and CDR2 sequences are LGHNA and YSLEER. This CDR3 contains 15 residues. CDR3 loop: CASSQERTVGNTIYF. The DNA for the CDR3 is TGCGCCAGCAGCCAAGAACGGACGGTTGGAAACACCATATATTTT.

The chain recombines TRBV4-3 with TRBJ1-1, with no clear D. The germline V gene has CDR1 LGHNA and CDR2 YSLEER. This CDR3 has 14 amino acids. Trimming shortened V by 1 base and J by 2 bases, and 8 bases separated the two germline ends. The CDR3, as DNA: TGCGCCAGCAGCCAAGTGGTGTCAAACACTGAAGCTTTCTTT. Protein: CASSQVVSNTEAFF.

V is TRBV23-1 and J is TRBJ2-7; perhaps TRBD2 as D (5 bases). TRBV23-1 is an open reading frame whose function is uncertain. The CDR3 length is 15 residues. Trimming stripped 2 bases from V and 2 bases from J, with 13 bases between. The CDR3 region is CASSQGGWYPYEQYF. In nucleotides, the CDR3 is TGCGCCAGCAGTCAAGGAGGATGGTACCCCTACGAGCAGTACTTC.

This clonotype appeared many times. V and J are TRBV6-7 and TRBJ2-3; D perhaps matches TRBD2 (5 bases). TRBV6-7 falls under the ORF class, with uncertain function. The CDR3 sequence is 16 residues long. V lost 6 bases and J 0 bases, leaving 16 bases between the germline ends. The CDR3: CASSYRTPRSTDTQYF. Here the CDR3 DNA reads TGTGCCAGCAGCTATAGGACTCCGAGGAGCACAGATACGCAGTATTTT.

The rearrangement uses TRBV20-1 and TRBJ2-5; 11 nucleotides agree with TRBD1. V was pared by 5 bases and J by 5 bases, with 7 bases of the junction left unmatched. The CDR3 loop spans 14 amino acids. The germline V gene encodes CDR1 DFQATT and CDR2 SNEGSKA (reference sequence). The CDR3 region has the DNA TGCAGTGCTCCTCGGACAGGGGGCTCGGAGACCCAGTACTTC. Protein sequence: CSAPRTGGSETQYF.

The rearrangement links TRBV10-3 to TRBJ2-3, with D unclear. Deletions cut 8 bases from V and 4 bases from J, with 19 bases between. CDR1 and CDR2 (germline): ENHRY, SYGVKD. This CDR3 region has 15 residues. CDR3 sequence (DNA): TGTGCCATCTCCGCAGGTATTGGGTCGGCAGATACGCAGTATTTT. Amino acid sequence: CAISAGIGSADTQYF.

This clonotype was found many times. The chain couples TRBV5-1 to TRBJ1-2, with 8 bases aligning to TRBD1. Germline CDR1 SGHRS, CDR2 YFSETQ. This CDR3 has 14 residues. Germline trimming cut 4 bases from V and 7 bases from J; bases unmatched to any gene: 9. The CDR3 loop reads CASSARQGRSGYTF. CDR3 DNA: TGCGCCAGCAGCGCCCGACAGGGGAGATCTGGCTACACCTTC.

This clonotype was seen a handful of times. This chain links TRBV14 with TRBJ1-1; perhaps TRBD1 as D (5 bases). The CDR3 consists of 14 residues. The V gene lost 0 bases and the J gene lost 6 bases, with 11 bases spanning the gap. The germline gives CDR1 SGHDN, CDR2 FVKESK. Written as DNA, the CDR3 is TGTGCCAGCAGCCAAGAAAGGGGACGAGCTGAAGCTTTCTTT. Protein product: CASSQERGRAEAFF.

The rearrangement links TRBV4-3 to TRBJ1-2; the D gene is possibly TRBD1 (6 bases). This CDR3 region has 15 residues. V lost 1 base, J lost 6 bases, and 15 bases lay in between. The V gene's germline CDR1 is LGHNA and CDR2 YSLEER. The CDR3 DNA reads as TGCGCCAGCAGCCAAGGCACAGGGAATCTGCATGGCTACACCTTC. This codes for CASSQGTGNLHGYTF.

This chain links TRBV6-5 with TRBJ2-1, with D perhaps assigned TRBD1 or TRBD2 (5 bases each). V was pared by 4 bases and J by 0 bases, with 19 bases between. Germline assignment: CDR1 MNHEY and CDR2 SVGAGI. The CDR3 runs to 18 residues. The CDR3 here is CASSSDVTGLSSYNEQFF. The CDR3 DNA reads TGTGCCAGCAGTTCCGATGTCACAGGACTCAGCTCCTACAATGAGCAGTTCTTC.

This clonotype was seen a handful of times. The gene calls are TRBV6-2 or TRBV6-3 and TRBJ2-2; D uncertain. The CDR3 runs 16 residues. Germline V gene lookup returns CDR1 MNHEY and CDR2 SVGEGT. V lost 7 bases, J lost 7 bases, and 22 bases lay in between. The CDR3 DNA reads as TGTGCCAGCATTCCTCAGAACCCGACCCTCGGCGGGGAGCTGTTTTTT. Translation: CASIPQNPTLGGELFF.

The V gene is TRBV18, the J gene TRBJ2-2; D not certain. The CDR3 contains 15 residues. Germline V CDR1 and CDR2: KGHSH, LQKENI. Trimming pared 6 bases from V and 4 bases from J, leaving 15 bases between. The chain's CDR3 is CASSDGPTPTGELFF. CDR3 nucleotide sequence: TGTGCCAGCTCTGATGGACCTACGCCCACCGGGGAGCTGTTTTTT.

Here the CDR3 DNA reads TGTGCCAGCAGTCCCCCTTATGGGGCATTTGGGAATGAGCAGTTCTTC. Translated: CASSPPYGAFGNEQFF. The chain employs TRBV27 and TRBJ2-1; D might be TRBD1 (5 bases). V lost 5 bases and J 7 bases, leaving 21 bases between the germline ends. This CDR3 has 16 amino acids. In germline, CDR1 is MNHEY, CDR2 SMNVEV (reference sequence).

The chain joins TRBV24-1 to TRBJ1-1; 8 bases map to TRBD1. The germline V gene encodes CDR1 KGHDR and CDR2 SFDVKD. The V gene end was trimmed by 7 bases and the J gene end by 3 bases; junction bases not matched to a gene: 3. The CDR3 length is 13 residues. DNA for the CDR3: TGTGCCACCAGGACGGACAGGGACACTGAAGCTTTCTTT. This translates into CATRTDRDTEAFF.

The V and J genes are TRBV5-6 and TRBJ2-1, with D possibly matching TRBD1 (5 bases). Germline-derived CDR1 and CDR2 are SGHDT and YYEEEE. The CDR3 is 13 residues long. V lost 3 bases and J 6 bases, leaving 10 bases between the germline ends. The CDR3 sequence is CASSSRGANEQFF. The CDR3 coding sequence is TGTGCCAGCAGCTCAAGGGGTGCCAATGAGCAGTTCTTC.

This clonotype was seen a handful of times. The rearrangement joins TRBV7-2 to TRBJ1-5, with unresolved D. Trimming took 0 bases from V and 2 from J, leaving 8 bases between them. Looked up from germline, CDR1 is SGHTA and CDR2 is FQGNSA. The length of the CDR3 is 15 residues. CDR3 region: CASSLAREGNQPQHF. The DNA for the CDR3 is TGTGCCAGCAGCTTAGCACGGGAGGGCAATCAGCCCCAGCATTTT.

This clonotype has only a few counts. The chain is built from TRBV10-3 and TRBJ2-1; D is perhaps TRBD1 (6 bases). V lost 7 bases to trimming and J lost 5 bases, with 12 bases between them. Per germline, CDR1 ENHRY and CDR2 SYGVKD. This CDR3 is 13 amino acids long. The CDR3 DNA reads TGTGCCATCACCGTAGGACAGAACAATGAGCAGTTCTTC. This codes for CAITVGQNNEQFF.

The chain couples TRBV12-3 or TRBV12-4 to TRBJ2-2; TRBD1 aligns across 7 bases. The V segment lost 6 bases and the J segment 4 bases; nucleotides outside the gene matches: 14. CDR3 length: 17 residues. The CDR3 DNA sequence: TGTGCCAGCAGACCCCTCGCCGGAACAGGGGTCACCGGGGAGCTGTTTTTT. It specifies CASRPLAGTGVTGELFF.

This clonotype was counted a few times. V is TRBV27 and J is TRBJ2-3; 7 bases agree with TRBD1. Germline V gene lookup returns CDR1 MNHEY and CDR2 SMNVEV (reference sequence). The CDR3 is 16 residues long. Trimming cost V 5 bases and J 4 bases; bases outside gene matches: 12. This chain's CDR3 is CASSPRGQARADTQYF. The DNA of the CDR3 is TGTGCCAGCAGTCCCCGTGGACAGGCCAGAGCAGATACGCAGTATTTT.